Presented here are 30 T cell receptor beta chains from one specimen sequenced in a study of PD-1 blockade in classical Hodgkin lymphoma. Noted time point: cycle 4 day 1 (C4D1), after five to seven weeks of nivolumab. The patients all showed relapse after autologous stem cell transplantation, while their brentuximab vedotin exposure varied. Profiled with immunoSEQ multiplex PCR; TCRdb holds only in-frame clones, not every one. This sample carries fewer than 35,000 clones, about four fifths of them seen once, and the ten largest clones take about a sixth. The source material was peripheral blood mononuclear cells (PBMCs), sampled before the fourth cycle of nivolumab. Source of these receptors: a human donor with classical Hodgkin lymphoma.

This clone occurred a few times. This rearrangement joins TRBV30 to TRBJ1-1, with D unresolved. Germline CDR1 and CDR2: GTSNPN and SVGIG (reference sequence). This CDR3 has 11 residues. Between the trimmed V and J ends, which lost 4 bases and 7 bases, there was a span of 10 bases. The CDR3 DNA sequence: TGTGCCTGGATTGGGGTGGATGAAGCTTTCTTT. Its protein product is CAWIGVDEAFF. Full variable domain (rest looked up from reference TRBV30 and TRBJ1-1): SQTIHQWPATLVQPVGSPLSLECTVEGTSNPNLYWYRQAAGRGLQLLFYSVGIGQISSEVPQNLSASRPQDRQFILSSKKLLLSDSGFYLCAWIGVDEAFFGQGTRLTVV.

The genes are TRBV6-6 and TRBJ1-5, with TRBD1 as a possible D gene (5 bases). Germline CDR1 reads MNHNY; CDR2 reads SVGAGI (reference sequence). The CDR3 loop spans 13 amino acids. V was clipped by 4 bases and J by 2 bases, with 6 bases between them. CDR3 residues: CASSWGGNQPQHF. CDR3 DNA: TGTGCCAGCAGTTGGGGGGGCAATCAGCCCCAGCATTTT.

The V and J genes are TRBV11-2 and TRBJ2-1, with 11 bases aligning to TRBD2. CDR1 is SGHAT and CDR2 is FQNNGV in the germline V gene. Trimming at V came to 5 bases and at J to 6 bases, leaving 15 bases not matched to a gene. The CDR3 extends over 18 amino acids. The CDR3 bases are TGTGCCAGCAGCCCCTTCACTAGCGGGAGACGTTCGGGCAATGAGCAGTTCTTC. This gives the protein CASSPFTSGRRSGNEQFF.

The chain is built from TRBV7-2 and TRBJ1-3; D gene ambiguous. CDR1 is SGHTA, CDR2 FQGNSA, per germline. The CDR3 loop spans 13 amino acids. V gave up 6 bases and J gave up 1 base, with 7 bases separating them. CDR3 sequence (DNA): TGTGCCAGCAGACACGCGTCTGGAAACACCATATATTTT. Translation gives CASRHASGNTIYF.

CDR3 protein: CASSPTPTGGLNEQFF. CDR3 DNA: TGTGCCAGCAGCCCGACCCCGACAGGGGGACTCAATGAGCAGTTCTTC. The V gene is TRBV5-6, the J gene TRBJ2-1; 9 bases match TRBD1. The germline CDR1 and CDR2 sequences are SGHDT and YYEEEE. The CDR3 extends over 16 amino acids. Trimming cost V 4 bases and J 6 bases; bases outside gene matches: 11. The variable domain in full, completed from reference TRBV5-6 and TRBJ2-1, reads DAGVTQSPTHLIKTRGQQVTLRCSPKSGHDTVSWYQQALGQGPQFIFQYYEEEERQRGNFPDRFSGHQFPNYSSELNVNALLLGDSALYLCASSPTPTGGLNEQFFGPGTRLTVL.

The chain joins TRBV29-1 to TRBJ1-1; D gene ambiguous. The V end was cut by 7 bases, the J end by 2 bases, with 8 bases between. Germline-derived CDR1 and CDR2 are SQVTM and ANQGSEA. This CDR3 contains 11 residues. The CDR3 nucleotides are TGCAGCGCGGCGCTAAACACTGAAGCTTTCTTT. Translated, it gives CSAALNTEAFF.

The chain combines TRBV6-1 with TRBJ1-2, with D uncertain. The CDR3 length is 14 residues. The V and J ends lost 6 bases and 5 bases respectively, with 16 bases between them. The V gene's germline CDR1 is MNHNS and CDR2 SASEGT. CDR3 protein: CASRFPPPGYGYTF. The CDR3 DNA reads TGTGCCAGCAGGTTCCCTCCCCCGGGTTATGGCTACACCTTC.

The genes are TRBV19 and TRBJ1-5, with 7 bases fitting TRBD1. Germline CDR1 and CDR2: LNHDA and SQIVND (reference sequence). This CDR3 has 13 amino acids. Germline trimming cut 4 bases from V and 6 bases from J; bases unmatched to any gene: 3. Written as DNA, the CDR3 is TGTGCCAGTAGTAGTCAGGGGGGTCAGCCCCAGCATTTT. Amino acids: CASSSQGGQPQHF.

V is TRBV11-1 and J is TRBJ2-1; perhaps TRBD2 as D (6 bases). Trimming removed 3 bases from V and 2 bases from J, with 11 bases in between. Germline V CDR1 and CDR2: SGHAT, FQDESV (reference sequence). This CDR3 region has 15 residues. In DNA form, the CDR3 reads TGTGCCAGCAGCTTGTACGGAGGGGCCTACAATGAGCAGTTCTTC. This gives the protein CASSLYGGAYNEQFF.

Turning to this clone: The sample has other DNA sequences that encode this CDR3 too. This chain uses TRBV5-8 with TRBJ2-1, with 11 bases fitting TRBD2. The V and J ends lost 4 bases and 4 bases, in that order; junction bases with no gene match: 7. CDR3 length equals 16 residues. Germline lookup yields CDR1 SGHTS and CDR2 YDEGEE. The CDR3 is CASSHGTSGLYNEQFF. DNA of the CDR3: TGTGCCAGCAGCCATGGGACTAGCGGACTATACAATGAGCAGTTCTTC.

V is TRBV10-3 and J is TRBJ2-5; weak D call: TRBD1 (6 bases). From germline, CDR1 is ENHRY and CDR2 SYGVKD. This CDR3 has 15 amino acids. V was cut by 0 bases and J by 3 bases, with 11 bases left in between. CDR3 region: CAISESRGVEETQYF. CDR3 DNA sequence: TGTGCCATCAGTGAGTCCAGGGGTGTAGAAGAGACCCAGTACTTC.

CDR3 nucleotides: TGTGCCAGCAGTGATGGACTAGCGGGAAACACAGATACGCAGTATTTT. The encoded protein is CASSDGLAGNTDTQYF. This sequence joins TRBV25-1 and TRBJ2-3, with TRBD2 matching 12 bases. The CDR3 is 16 amino acids. V dropped 3 bases and J dropped 2; count of bases not matched to a gene: 3. Germline values: CDR1 MGHDK, CDR2 SYGVNS.

The chain links TRBV7-6 to TRBJ1-3; TRBD1 might be the D (6 bases). This CDR3 is 15 amino acids long. V was trimmed by 5 bases and J by 0 bases, leaving 11 bases between them. CDR1 is SGHVS, CDR2 FNYEAQ, per germline. CDR3 loop: CASSITDSSGNTIYF. The CDR3 bases are TGTGCCAGCAGCATAACGGACAGCTCTGGAAACACCATATATTTT.

The chain carries TRBV21-1 and TRBJ2-7. TRBV21-1 is assigned pseudogene status. The CDR3 is 13 amino acids. Here the CDR3 reads CASSAGLVYEQYV. CDR3 bases: TGTGCCAGCAGCGCCGGGCTAGTCTACGAGCAGTACGTC.

A single count supports this clone. V and J are TRBV27 and TRBJ2-5; 8 bases are a match to TRBD1. In germline, CDR1 is MNHEY, CDR2 SMNVEV (reference sequence). Losses at the gene ends were 5 bases for V and 5 bases for J; bases not matched to a gene: 7. The CDR3 has 14 residues. For the CDR3, the DNA is TGTGCCAGCAGTGCGGACAGGGTTGTTGAGACCCAGTACTTC. It encodes CASSADRVVETQYF.

This chain connects TRBV5-4 to TRBJ1-1; D not certain. Germline V gene data show CDR1 as SGHNT and CDR2 as YYREEE (reference sequence). The length of the CDR3 is 12 residues. Between the trimmed V and J ends, which lost 2 bases and 7 bases, there was a span of 9 bases. CDR3 in DNA: TGTGCCAGCAGCTTTTTACAGAATGAAGCTTTCTTT. Its protein is CASSFLQNEAFF.

This chain joins TRBV7-9 and TRBJ1-1, with D perhaps matching TRBD1 (5 bases). This CDR3 comprises 13 residues. Germline values: CDR1 SEHNR, CDR2 FQNEAQ (reference sequence). Trimming pared 0 bases from V and 11 bases from J, leaving 13 bases between. The CDR3 DNA sequence: TGTGCCAGCAGCTTAGCGCTAGGGACTGTCGCTTTCTTT. Protein product: CASSLALGTVAFF.

This sequence joins TRBV7-2 and TRBJ2-1; perhaps TRBD2 as D (5 bases). This CDR3 region has 15 residues. CDR1 is SGHTA and CDR2 is FQGNSA in the germline V gene. V was trimmed by 1 base and J by 4 bases, leaving 11 bases between them. CDR3 coding DNA: TGTGCCAGCAGCTTAGTCGCGGGTTTGTACAATGAGCAGTTCTTC. Translated: CASSLVAGLYNEQFF.

This chain links TRBV28 with TRBJ1-4, with no clear D. The CDR3 is 14 residues long. V lost 3 bases and J lost 8, with 13 bases in between. The germline CDR1 and CDR2 sequences are MDHEN and SYDVKM. The CDR3 DNA is TGTGCCAGCAGTTTTCTGGGGAGAGGAGAAAAACTGTTTTTT. Its protein is CASSFLGRGEKLFF.

V gene TRBV9 combines with J gene TRBJ1-3; D is ambiguous. The germline V gene encodes CDR1 SGDLS and CDR2 YYNGEE. The CDR3 is made up of 14 amino acids. Deletions cut 4 bases from V and 0 bases from J, with 8 bases between. In DNA form, the CDR3 reads TGTGCCAGCAGCCCGACCGACTCTGGAAACACCATATATTTT. This sequence encodes CASSPTDSGNTIYF.

The chain recombines TRBV6-1 with TRBJ2-7, with 14 nucleotides matching TRBD2. With 4 bases clipped from V and 2 bases from J, the junction kept 4 bases outside the gene matches. Germline V gene data show CDR1 as MNHNS and CDR2 as SASEGT. This CDR3 has 16 amino acids. The CDR3, as DNA: TGTGCCAGCAGTGCAGGACTAGCGGGAGGTACCTACGAGCAGTACTTC. It yields the protein CASSAGLAGGTYEQYF.

The chain employs TRBV28 and TRBJ1-2; D gene ambiguous. CDR1 is MDHEN and CDR2 is SYDVKM in the germline V gene. This CDR3 contains 11 residues. CDR3 in DNA: TGTGCGTCCCCCGGTCCCTATGGCTACACCTTC. Its protein product is CASPGPYGYTF.

In this sample, this clone turned up once. This chain uses TRBV5-4 with TRBJ2-3; 9 bases match TRBD1. CDR3 length: 14 residues. CDR1 is SGHNT and CDR2 is YYREEE in the germline V gene (reference sequence). The junction had 7 bases not matched to a gene; V was cut back by 6 bases and J by 5 bases. For the CDR3, the DNA is TGTGCCAGCAAGGACAGGGGATTCGGAGATACGCAGTATTTT. Protein product: CASKDRGFGDTQYF.

The chain employs TRBV4-2 and TRBJ1-5; D is undetermined. Deletions cut 0 bases from V and 0 bases from J, with 6 bases between. Germline assignment: CDR1 LGHNA and CDR2 YNFKEQ. The length of the CDR3 is 15 residues. CDR3 sequence: CASSQESLSNQPQHF. The CDR3 nucleotides are TGTGCCAGCAGCCAAGAGAGCCTTAGCAATCAGCCCCAGCATTTT.

This chain uses TRBV5-1 with TRBJ1-5, with TRBD1 matching over 10 bases. J lost 6 bases, V lost 3 bases, and 0 bases had no gene match. CDR1 SGHRS and CDR2 YFSETQ come from the germline V gene. The CDR3 consists of 13 residues. CDR3 sequence reads: CASSWTGGQPQHF. The CDR3, as DNA: TGCGCCAGCAGCTGGACAGGGGGTCAGCCCCAGCATTTT.

The chain joins TRBV28 to TRBJ2-7; D is perhaps TRBD2 (6 bases). CDR3 length equals 14 residues. Per germline, CDR1 MDHEN and CDR2 SYDVKM. V dropped 6 bases and J dropped 2 bases, with 14 bases sitting between them. Here the CDR3 DNA reads TGTGCCAGCAGGGGGTGGGACTCTACCTACGAGCAGTACTTC. Its protein product is CASRGWDSTYEQYF.

The J gene is TRBJ2-5, the V gene TRBV30; TRBD1 might be the D (6 bases). V dropped 3 bases and J dropped 1 base, with 9 bases sitting between them. CDR3 length equals 13 residues. From germline, CDR1 is GTSNPN and CDR2 SVGIG (reference sequence). The CDR3 nucleotides are TGTGCCTGGAGCAGGGGAAGCCAAGAGACCCAGTACTTC. Translation gives CAWSRGSQETQYF.

This clone was detected only a few times. The CDR3 is CASSRTGGNTEAFF. The CDR3, as DNA: TGTGCCAGCAGTCGGACAGGGGGTAACACTGAAGCTTTCTTT. The gene calls are TRBV6-6 and TRBJ1-1, with 10 nucleotides matching TRBD1. The germline gives CDR1 MNHNY, CDR2 SVGAGI (reference sequence). The CDR3 length is 14 residues. The trim removed 5 bases at V and 2 bases at J, leaving 2 bases unmatched.

The rearrangement joins TRBV28 to TRBJ1-5; D unclear. There are 14 residues in the CDR3. Germline V gene lookup returns CDR1 MDHEN and CDR2 SYDVKM. Trimming took off 4 bases at V and 5 bases at J, with 12 bases between the two ends. In DNA, the CDR3 is TGTGCCAGCAGTTGGACGGTGTCCTATCAGCCCCAGCATTTT. Encoded protein: CASSWTVSYQPQHF. The full variable domain, rest sourced from reference TRBV28 and TRBJ1-5, is DVKVTQSSRYLVKRTGEKVFLECVQDMDHENMFWYRQDPGLGLRLIYFSYDVKMKEKGDIPEGYSVSREKKERFSLILESASTNQTSMYLCASSWTVSYQPQHFGDGTRLSIL.

This clone was seen just once. This chain connects TRBV5-5 to TRBJ2-7; D remains ambiguous. Germline-derived CDR1 and CDR2 are SGHKS and YYEKEE (reference sequence). The CDR3 runs 15 residues. The DNA of the CDR3 is TGTGCCAGCAGGTTGGACGGAATATCGTCCTACGAGCAGTACGTC. This encodes CASRLDGISSYEQYV.